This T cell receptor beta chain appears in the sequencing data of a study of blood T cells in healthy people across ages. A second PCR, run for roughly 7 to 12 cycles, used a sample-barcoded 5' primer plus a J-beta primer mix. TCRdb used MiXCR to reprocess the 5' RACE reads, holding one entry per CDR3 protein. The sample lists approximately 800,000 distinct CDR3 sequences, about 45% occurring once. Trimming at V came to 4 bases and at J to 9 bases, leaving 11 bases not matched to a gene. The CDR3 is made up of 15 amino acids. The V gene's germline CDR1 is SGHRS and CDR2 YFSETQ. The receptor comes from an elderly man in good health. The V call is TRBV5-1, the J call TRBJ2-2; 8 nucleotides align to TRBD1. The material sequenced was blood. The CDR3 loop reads CASSGGQGAPWELFF. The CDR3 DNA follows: TGCGCCAGCAGCGGCGGACAGGGTGCCCCCTGGGAGCTGTTTTTT.